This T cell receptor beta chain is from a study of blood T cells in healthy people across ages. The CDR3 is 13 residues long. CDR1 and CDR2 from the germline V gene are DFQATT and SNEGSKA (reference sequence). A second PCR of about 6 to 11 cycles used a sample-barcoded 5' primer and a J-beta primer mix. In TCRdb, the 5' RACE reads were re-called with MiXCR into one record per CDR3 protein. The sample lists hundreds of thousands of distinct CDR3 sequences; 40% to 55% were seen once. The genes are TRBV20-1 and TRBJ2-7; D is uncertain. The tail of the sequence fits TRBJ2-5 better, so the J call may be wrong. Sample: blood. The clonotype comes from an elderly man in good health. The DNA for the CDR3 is TGCAGTGCTCCGGACCCCACCGGGGAGACCCAGTACTTC. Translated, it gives CSAPDPTGETQYF.